One and the same sample provided the 24 T cell receptor beta chains below, sequenced in a study of beta chain features in type 1 diabetes. Study results and limitations: There was a moderate but significant shortening of TCRB CDR3s in all four CD4+ subsets of Type 1 diabetes patients.

All of the isolated RNA was reverse transcribed, so expressed TCRB transcripts were sequenced. Here immunoSEQ multiplex PCR was the method, and the copy in TCRdb shows in-frame clones only, minus some. The top ten clones hold 0.019% of a sample with about 240,000 clones, about 14% of them seen once. For these TCRs, the target antigens are not known. The material sequenced was naive CD4+ T cells from blood. These receptors originate from a man aged 30 to 45 with type 1 diabetes.

This sequence joins TRBV5-1 and TRBJ2-5, with TRBD2 matching 13 bases. Germline lookup yields CDR1 SGHRS and CDR2 YFSETQ. V lost 7 bases and J lost 0; bases outside the gene matches: 6. The CDR3 is 16 amino acids. Here the CDR3 reads CASRTSGGVYQETQYF. The CDR3 nucleotides are TGCGCCAGCCGGACTAGCGGGGGAGTGTACCAAGAGACCCAGTACTTC.

This clone was recorded a few times. Written as DNA, the CDR3 is TGTGCCAGCAGTGGCGGATCGGGGAACACCGGGGAGCTGTTTTTT. Its translation is CASSGGSGNTGELFF. The chain employs TRBV2 and TRBJ2-2; D is unclear. V was trimmed by 4 bases and J by 1 base, leaving 10 bases between them. The CDR3 runs to 15 residues. CDR1 and CDR2 from the germline V gene are SNHLY and FYNNEI.

The chain recombines TRBV29-1 with TRBJ1-2, with TRBD1 matching over 8 bases. This CDR3 has 16 amino acids. From germline, CDR1 is SQVTM and CDR2 ANQGSEA. The V and J ends lost 3 bases and 4 bases, in that order; junction bases with no gene match: 13. The CDR3 loop is CSVEGGGGQGLYGYTF. The CDR3 nucleotides are TGCAGCGTTGAGGGGGGAGGTGGACAGGGCCTCTATGGCTACACCTTC.

This clone appeared a few times. The chain couples TRBV7-2 to TRBJ2-2; D may be TRBD1 (6 bases). This CDR3 has 15 residues. V was cut by 2 bases and J by 6 bases, with 13 bases left in between. Germline V CDR1 and CDR2: SGHTA, FQGNSA. CDR3 DNA sequence: TGTGCCAGCAGCTTAATCGCAGGGGTTCCCGGGGAGCTGTTTTTT. Amino acids: CASSLIAGVPGELFF.

The gene calls are TRBV18 and TRBJ1-1; D is unresolved. This CDR3 has 14 amino acids. Germline-derived CDR1 and CDR2 are KGHSH and LQKENI. V was shortened by 6 bases and J by 0 bases, with 11 bases between the two germline ends. CDR3 sequence (DNA): TGTGCCAGCTCCCAGAGCGGGCTGAACACTGAAGCTTTCTTT. Translated: CASSQSGLNTEAFF.

This clone showed up just a few times. V gene TRBV30 combines with J gene TRBJ1-2, with D perhaps matching TRBD1 (6 bases). The germline V gene encodes CDR1 GTSNPN and CDR2 SVGIG (reference sequence). CDR3 length: 13 residues. Trimming shortened V by 0 bases and J by 8 bases, and 13 bases separated the two germline ends. The CDR3 sequence is CAWSVHQGRGYTF. The CDR3 bases are TGTGCCTGGAGTGTACACCAGGGGAGAGGCTACACCTTC.

This clone was found a few times. V gene TRBV4-2 combines with J gene TRBJ1-1; possible D gene TRBD1, 6 bases. The CDR3 length is 17 residues. Germline V gene sequence: CDR1 LGHNA, CDR2 YNFKEQ. The V end lost 0 bases, the J end lost 4 bases, and 18 bases lay between the germline ends. CDR3 in DNA: TGTGCCAGCAGCCAAGATTTTGGACAGCTCAGGGGCACTGAAGCTTTCTTT. Protein: CASSQDFGQLRGTEAFF.

This rearrangement joins TRBV7-2 to TRBJ2-3; the match to TRBD2 covers 11 bases. The ends lost 5 bases at V and 4 bases at J; junction bases unmatched: 8. From germline, CDR1 is SGHTA and CDR2 FQGNSA. CDR3 length: 16 amino acids. CDR3 residues: CASSPVAGGLADTQYF. The CDR3 DNA reads as TGTGCCAGCAGCCCCGTAGCGGGGGGGCTGGCAGATACGCAGTATTTT. Drawing the rest from reference TRBV7-2 and TRBJ2-3, the complete variable domain is GAGVSQSPSNKVTEKGKDVELRCDPISGHTALYWYRQSLGQGLEFLIYFQGNSAPDKSGLPSDRFSAERTGGSVSTLTIQRTQQEDSAVYLCASSPVAGGLADTQYFGPGTRLTVL.

The genes are TRBV28 and TRBJ1-1; the match to TRBD1 covers 9 bases. The V segment lost 5 bases and the J segment 5 bases; nucleotides outside the gene matches: 3. The CDR3 length is 13 residues. CDR1 and CDR2 (germline): MDHEN, SYDVKM. CDR3 DNA: TGTGCCAGCAGTGGACAGGGGCAAACTGAAGCTTTCTTT. This sequence encodes CASSGQGQTEAFF. The whole variable domain, filled in from reference TRBV28 and TRBJ1-1, reads DVKVTQSSRYLVKRTGEKVFLECVQDMDHENMFWYRQDPGLGLRLIYFSYDVKMKEKGDIPEGYSVSREKKERFSLILESASTNQTSMYLCASSGQGQTEAFFGQGTRLTVV.

Note on this clone: At one end, the junction sequence differs from germline, possibly due to a read error. The CDR3 bases are TGTGCTAGCAGCCGACGGGGGACTGCCCAGGGACTAGCCAAAAACATTCAGTACTTC. Translated, it gives CASSRRGTAQGLAKNIQYF. The rearrangement joins TRBV7-7 to TRBJ2-4; D is possibly TRBD2 (6 bases). Germline V gives CDR1 SSHAT, CDR2 FNYEAQ (reference sequence). This CDR3 has 19 residues.

The chain employs TRBV15 and TRBJ1-5; tentative D call: TRBD1 (5 bases). The CDR3 is 14 amino acids. Per the germline V gene, CDR1 is LNHNV and CDR2 is YYDKDF (reference sequence). Trimming removed 0 bases from V and 4 bases from J, with 7 bases in between. The CDR3 reads CATSREGTNQPQHF. The CDR3 coding sequence is TGTGCCACCAGCAGAGAAGGGACTAATCAGCCCCAGCATTTT.

The CDR3 loop is CASSEGLYTEAFF. DNA for the CDR3: TGTGCCAGCAGTGAAGGGCTCTACACTGAAGCTTTCTTT. V and J are TRBV2 and TRBJ1-1; D gene uncertain. The CDR3 contains 13 residues. V dropped 1 base and J dropped 3 bases, with 6 bases sitting between them. CDR1 and CDR2 from the germline V gene are SNHLY and FYNNEI.

This clone was seen a handful of times. The chain joins TRBV4-1 to TRBJ2-1; 9 nucleotides align to TRBD1. CDR3 length equals 19 residues. In germline, CDR1 is MGHRA, CDR2 YSYEKL. The V and J ends lost 0 bases and 8 bases, in that order; junction bases with no gene match: 17. CDR3 in DNA: TGCGCCAGCAGCCAAGAGGGACAGGGTGTGAGAATCAGGGCTTATGAGCAGTTCTTC. This sequence encodes CASSQEGQGVRIRAYEQFF.

Only a few counts were recorded for this clone. The chain joins TRBV29-1 to TRBJ2-5; D remains ambiguous. V was trimmed by 5 bases and J by 5 bases, leaving 12 bases between them. CDR3 length equals 12 residues. CDR1 and CDR2 (germline): SQVTM, ANQGSEA. CDR3 coding DNA: TGCAGCGTTACAGACGGTGGGGAGACCCAGTACTTC. This translates into CSVTDGGETQYF.

V gene TRBV2 combines with J gene TRBJ2-2; no clear D. Trimming left V 5 bases short and J 4 bases short, with 14 bases between. Germline V lookup: CDR1 SNHLY, CDR2 FYNNEI. The CDR3 loop spans 15 amino acids. In DNA, the CDR3 is TGTGCCAGCAGTTGGAGCAGCGCTCGCACCGGGGAGCTGTTTTTT. It codes for CASSWSSARTGELFF.

This clone was counted a few times. The V gene is TRBV15, the J gene TRBJ1-2; D remains unclear. V dropped 4 bases and J dropped 2 bases, with 8 bases sitting between them. Germline CDR1 reads LNHNV; CDR2 reads YYDKDF (reference sequence). The CDR3 has 13 residues. The CDR3, as DNA: TGTGCCACCAGCATCGACAACAACTATGGCTACACCTTC. Protein sequence: CATSIDNNYGYTF.

DNA of the CDR3: TGTGCCAGCAGCTTAGAGCGGACAGACAACAATGAGCAGTTCTTC. It specifies CASSLERTDNNEQFF. The chain joins TRBV11-2 to TRBJ2-1; possibly TRBD1 for D (6 bases). The CDR3 covers 15 residues. Germline V lookup: CDR1 SGHAT, CDR2 FQNNGV. V lost 0 bases and J lost 5, with 11 bases in between.

This clone turned up a few times. V is TRBV27 and J is TRBJ2-6; 12 positions match TRBD1. Germline V gene data show CDR1 as MNHEY and CDR2 as SMNVEV (reference sequence). J gave up 2 bases and V 3 bases, and 2 bases lay outside the gene matches. The CDR3 consists of 17 residues. The CDR3 region is CASSLGQGATGANVLTF. In DNA, the CDR3 is TGTGCCAGCAGTTTGGGACAGGGGGCGACTGGGGCCAACGTCCTGACTTTC.

The V call is TRBV29-1, the J call TRBJ1-1; D not resolved. Germline CDR1 and CDR2: SQVTM and ANQGSEA. CDR3 length equals 14 residues. CDR3 amino acids: CSAREGDIGTEAFF. CDR3 nucleotides: TGCAGTGCCCGCGAGGGCGATATAGGGACTGAAGCTTTCTTT. Full variable domain (rest looked up from reference TRBV29-1 and TRBJ1-1): SAVISQKPSRDICQRGTSLTIQCQVDSQVTMMFWYRQQPGQSLTLIATANQGSEATYESGFVIDKFPISRPNLTFSTLTVSNMSPEDSSIYLCSAREGDIGTEAFFGQGTRLTVV.

The chain combines TRBV5-6 with TRBJ2-3, with 10 bases matching TRBD2. Trimming at V came to 6 bases and at J to 1 base, leaving 11 bases not matched to a gene. The CDR3 extends over 17 amino acids. Germline assignment: CDR1 SGHDT and CDR2 YYEEEE. For the CDR3, the DNA is TGTGCCAGCATCCCCTTAGCGGGGGGAGGGGGCACAGATACGCAGTATTTT. Its translation: CASIPLAGGGGTDTQYF.

There are a few counts of this clone. V gene TRBV6-5 combines with J gene TRBJ2-7; a weak D match, TRBD2 (6 bases). The CDR3 totals 16 residues. From germline, CDR1 is MNHEY and CDR2 SVGAGI. V lost 4 bases and J 2 bases, leaving 18 bases between the germline ends. The DNA of the CDR3 is TGTGCCAGCAGTTCCGTTAGCCGGGAGCCCGCCTACGAGCAGTACTTC. Translated: CASSSVSREPAYEQYF.

V is TRBV2 and J is TRBJ1-6, with 9 positions matching TRBD1. V trimming: 5 bases; J trimming: 9 bases; junction bases outside the gene matches: 8. CDR1 is SNHLY, CDR2 FYNNEI, per germline. The CDR3 has 15 residues. In nucleotides, the CDR3 is TGTGCCAGCAGTAGCACGGGACAGGGAAGTTCACCCCTCCACTTT. This sequence encodes CASSSTGQGSSPLHF.

This clone was observed a few times. V is TRBV7-9 and J is TRBJ1-2, with D unclear. The ends were cut back, 5 bases at V and 8 bases at J, with 18 bases in the middle. The germline V gene encodes CDR1 SEHNR and CDR2 FQNEAQ (reference sequence). There are 14 residues in the CDR3. Here the CDR3 reads CASSIEQITEGYTF. In nucleotides, the CDR3 is TGTGCCAGCAGCATCGAGCAGATCACGGAGGGCTACACCTTC.

In this sample, this clone turned up a few times. The chain links TRBV7-9 to TRBJ2-1; no reliable D call. Germline CDR1 and CDR2: SEHNR and FQNEAQ (reference sequence). The germline V and J ends were trimmed by 5 bases and 3 bases, with 8 bases remaining between them. The CDR3 has 13 residues. CDR3 DNA sequence: TGTGCCAGCAGCCTGGGCCTCTACAATGAGCAGTTCTTC. It specifies CASSLGLYNEQFF.